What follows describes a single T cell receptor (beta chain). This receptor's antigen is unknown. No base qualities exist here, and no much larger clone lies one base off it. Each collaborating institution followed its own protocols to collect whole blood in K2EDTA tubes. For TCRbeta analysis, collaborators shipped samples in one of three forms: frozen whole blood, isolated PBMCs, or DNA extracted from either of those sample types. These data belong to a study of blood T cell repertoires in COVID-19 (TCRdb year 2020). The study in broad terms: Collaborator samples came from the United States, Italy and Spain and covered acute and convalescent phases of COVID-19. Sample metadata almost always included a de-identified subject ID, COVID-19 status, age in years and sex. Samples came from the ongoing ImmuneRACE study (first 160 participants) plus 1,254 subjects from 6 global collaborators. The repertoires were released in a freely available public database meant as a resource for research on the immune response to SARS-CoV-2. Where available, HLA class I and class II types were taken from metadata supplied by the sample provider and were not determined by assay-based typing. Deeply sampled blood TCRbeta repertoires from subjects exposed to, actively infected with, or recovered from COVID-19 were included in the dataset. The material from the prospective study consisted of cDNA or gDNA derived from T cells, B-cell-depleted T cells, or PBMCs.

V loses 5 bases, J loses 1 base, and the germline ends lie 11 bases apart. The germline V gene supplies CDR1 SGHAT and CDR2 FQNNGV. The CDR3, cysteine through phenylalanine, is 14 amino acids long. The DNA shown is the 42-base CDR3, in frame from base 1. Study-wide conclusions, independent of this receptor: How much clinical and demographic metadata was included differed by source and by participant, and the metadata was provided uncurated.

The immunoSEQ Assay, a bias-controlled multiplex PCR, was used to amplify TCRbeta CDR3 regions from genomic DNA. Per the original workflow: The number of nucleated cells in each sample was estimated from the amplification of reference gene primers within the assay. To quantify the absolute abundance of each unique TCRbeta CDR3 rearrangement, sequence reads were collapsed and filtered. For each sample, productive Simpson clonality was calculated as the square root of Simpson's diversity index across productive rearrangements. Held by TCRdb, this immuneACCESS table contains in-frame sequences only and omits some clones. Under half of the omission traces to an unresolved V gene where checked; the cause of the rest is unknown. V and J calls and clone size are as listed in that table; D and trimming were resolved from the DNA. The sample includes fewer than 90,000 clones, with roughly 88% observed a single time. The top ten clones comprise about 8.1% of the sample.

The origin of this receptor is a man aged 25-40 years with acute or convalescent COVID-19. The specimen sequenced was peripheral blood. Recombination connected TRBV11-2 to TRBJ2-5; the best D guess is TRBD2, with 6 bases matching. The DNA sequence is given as TGTGCCAGCAGCCAAGGACTACCCCAAGAGACCCAGTACTTC. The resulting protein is CASSQGLPQETQYF.